Each of the 17 T cell receptor beta chains below was sequenced from the same sample in a study of T cell repertoires in cytomegalovirus infection (dated by TCRdb to about 2019). These receptors are not linked to any known antigen. The listed sequencing device is Illumina HiSeq 1500. Starting from the raw public reads, TCRdb applied fastp trimming at Q25, assembled clones with MiXCR and retained in-frame beta chains. Each CDR3 protein appears once, grouped with its most common genes and DNA. For this sample the table gives 700,000 to 850,000 distinct CDR3 sequences, of which about 33% were detected only once. Together, the top ten hold roughly 12% of the sample. What the treatment or condition label conveys for this sample: in vitro stimulation with specific CMV peptide epitopes to enrich CMV-specific T cells. This material consisted of cultured CD8+ T cells from PBMCs, taken from culture after CMV antigen stimulation. The receptors originated from a human donor in good health (CMV status not recorded). Some clones in this sample may be carry-over from other donors' samples.

This clonotype was found a few times. The rearrangement joins TRBV7-9 to TRBJ2-7; D may be TRBD1 (6 bases). The CDR3 is 16 amino acids. Germline CDR1 SEHNR, CDR2 FQNEAQ (reference sequence). V was shortened by 2 bases and J by 0 bases, with 14 bases between the two germline ends. CDR3: CASSLPSTGSSYEQYF. CDR3 nucleotides: TGTGCCAGCAGCTTACCCTCCACAGGGAGCTCCTACGAGCAGTACTTC.

The chain joins TRBV6-1 to TRBJ1-2; the D is unclear. The germline CDR1 and CDR2 sequences are MNHNS and SASEGT. The CDR3 spans 14 residues. V dropped 2 bases and J dropped 1 base, with 8 bases sitting between them. CDR3 in amino acids: CASSERHVNYGYTF. The CDR3 nucleotides read TGTGCCAGCAGTGAACGGCACGTTAACTATGGCTACACCTTC.

The chain recombines TRBV27 with TRBJ2-1; TRBD2 is a possible D gene (6 bases). Trimming left V 6 bases short and J 4 bases short, with 13 bases between. The CDR3 is made up of 14 amino acids. Germline CDR1 and CDR2: MNHEY and SMNVEV (reference sequence). DNA of the CDR3: TGTGCCAGCAGACTCGGGGGTACTTACAATGAGCAGTTCTTC. Residues: CASRLGGTYNEQFF.

About this clonotype: This clone may be a read error of a much larger clone one base away. J is TRBJ2-1 and V is TRBV11-3, with 8 bases matching TRBD2. Germline values: CDR1 SGHNT, CDR2 YENEEA. The CDR3 is made up of 16 amino acids. The CDR3 sequence is CASSLDAGGSYNEHFF. The CDR3 DNA is TGTGCCAGCAGCTTAGATGCGGGGGGATCCTACAATGAGCATTTCTTC.

There are many counts of this clonotype. This chain joins TRBV7-6 and TRBJ2-3, with D maybe TRBD2 (7 bases). This CDR3 contains 17 residues. The germline V gene encodes CDR1 SGHVS and CDR2 FNYEAQ. Between the trimmed V and J ends, which lost 2 bases and 5 bases, there was a span of 20 bases. In DNA, the CDR3 is TGTGCCAGCAGCTTACTAAACAAGGGGGGGGCCTTAGATACGCAGTATTTT. It yields the protein CASSLLNKGGALDTQYF.

This clonotype was recorded many times. The CDR3 reads CASSLRQALNEKLFF. The CDR3 DNA sequence: TGTGCCAGCAGCTTACGGCAGGCGCTGAATGAAAAACTGTTTTTT. This sequence joins TRBV7-2 and TRBJ1-4; D is ambiguous. The CDR3 is 15 amino acids. Trimming shortened V by 2 bases and J by 5 bases, and 12 bases separated the two germline ends. CDR1 SGHTA and CDR2 FQGNSA come from the germline V gene.

The genes are TRBV6-5 and TRBJ2-1; 9 bases are a match to TRBD2. This CDR3 is built from 20 residues. Germline loops: CDR1 MNHEY, CDR2 SVGAGI. J gave up 0 bases and V 6 bases, and 18 bases lay outside the gene matches. CDR3 bases: TGTGCCAGCAGGCTTACAATGGGTAGCGGGGGCCGCAGCTCCTACAATGAGCAGTTCTTC. The encoded protein is CASRLTMGSGGRSSYNEQFF.

This clonotype was detected a few times. J is TRBJ2-5 and V is TRBV6-2 or TRBV6-3; 9 nucleotides match TRBD2. The CDR3 runs to 15 residues. Germline loops: CDR1 MNHEY, CDR2 SVGEGT. J was trimmed by 2 bases and V by 0 bases; bases with no gene match: 1. This CDR3 reads CASSYSAGGQETQYF. The CDR3 coding sequence is TGTGCCAGCAGTTACTCCGCGGGGGGGCAAGAGACCCAGTACTTC.

The gene calls are TRBV19 and TRBJ2-7, with TRBD2 matching over 7 bases. There are 13 residues in the CDR3. Germline V gene sequence: CDR1 LNHDA, CDR2 SQIVND (reference sequence). Unmatched junction bases numbered 3, after V lost 5 bases and J lost 2 bases. The CDR3 is CASSSGLPYEQYF. CDR3 bases: TGTGCCAGTAGTTCGGGACTACCCTACGAGCAGTACTTC. Full variable domain (missing parts from reference TRBV19 and TRBJ2-7): DGGITQSPKYLFRKEGQNVTLSCEQNLNHDAMYWYRQDPGQGLRLIYYSQIVNDFQKGDIAEGYSVSREKKESFPLTVTSAQKNPTAFYLCASSSGLPYEQYFGPGTRLTVT.

This clonotype has more than one count but fewer than ten. The chain couples TRBV6-5 to TRBJ2-1; 7 nucleotides agree with TRBD1. The CDR3 runs 15 residues. Germline CDR1 and CDR2: MNHEY and SVGAGI. V lost 5 bases, J lost 4 bases, and 8 bases stayed unmatched. DNA of the CDR3: TGTGCCAGCAGTCTCGTGACAGGGACGTACAATGAGCAGTTCTTC. Protein product: CASSLVTGTYNEQFF.

CDR3 DNA sequence: TGTGCCAGCAGTTATTCACTAGGGCGAGCCAAGTACTTC. This translates into CASSYSLGRAKYF. The chain couples TRBV6-5 to TRBJ2-5; tentative D call: TRBD2 (5 bases). The germline V gene encodes CDR1 MNHEY and CDR2 SVGAGI. The length of the CDR3 is 13 residues. Trimming stripped 3 bases from V and 12 bases from J, with 17 bases between.

On this clonotype itself: With a much larger clone just one base away, this may be a read error. The CDR3 region has the DNA TGTGTCAGCGCCGGTGCCAGTCTTCACCCCTACGAGCAGTACTTC. Translating it yields CVSAGASLHPYEQYF. The V and J genes are TRBV12-3 or TRBV12-4 and TRBJ2-7; D ambiguous. The CDR3 covers 15 residues.

The table lists this clonotype with a few counts. This chain connects TRBV6-1 to TRBJ2-7; TRBD1 matches at 11 bases. The CDR3 has 15 amino acids. The trim removed 3 bases at V and 2 bases at J, leaving 3 bases unmatched. The germline gives CDR1 MNHNS, CDR2 SASEGT. The CDR3 DNA is TGTGCCAGCAGTGATTGGACAGGGGGCCCCTACGAGCAGTACGTC. It encodes CASSDWTGGPYEQYV.

The chain combines TRBV29-1 with TRBJ1-2; D is undetermined. The CDR3 runs to 13 residues. Looked up from germline, CDR1 is SQVTM and CDR2 is ANQGSEA. V dropped 3 bases and J dropped 4 bases, with 12 bases sitting between them. The CDR3 here is CSVESQVGYGYTF. The CDR3 DNA is TGCAGCGTTGAGTCCCAGGTCGGCTATGGCTACACCTTC.

V is TRBV12-3 or TRBV12-4 and J is TRBJ2-7; D may be TRBD1 (5 bases). The CDR3 covers 15 residues. Trimming pared 6 bases from V and 2 bases from J, leaving 17 bases between. The CDR3 region is CASRGMGRPPYEQYV. CDR3 nucleotides: TGTGCCAGCAGAGGTATGGGGCGCCCTCCCTACGAGCAGTACGTC.

This clonotype was counted a few times. The rearrangement uses TRBV15 and TRBJ2-7; the D call may be TRBD1 or TRBD2 (5 bases each). V was trimmed by 1 base and J by 12 bases, leaving 10 bases between them. Germline lookup yields CDR1 LNHNV and CDR2 YYDKDF (reference sequence). The CDR3 extends over 11 amino acids. The CDR3 coding sequence is TGTGCCACCAGCAGAGGAGGGGCTTTGTACTTC. This codes for CATSRGGALYF.

This clonotype was seen more than once but under ten times. The chain couples TRBV12-3 or TRBV12-4 to TRBJ2-1, with 11 bases identical to TRBD2. Germline trimming cut 3 bases from V and 4 bases from J; bases unmatched to any gene: 5. The CDR3 spans 16 residues. Here the CDR3 DNA reads TGTGCCAGCAGTTTCGAACTAGCGGGGGCTTACAATGAGCAGTTCTTC. This sequence encodes CASSFELAGAYNEQFF.